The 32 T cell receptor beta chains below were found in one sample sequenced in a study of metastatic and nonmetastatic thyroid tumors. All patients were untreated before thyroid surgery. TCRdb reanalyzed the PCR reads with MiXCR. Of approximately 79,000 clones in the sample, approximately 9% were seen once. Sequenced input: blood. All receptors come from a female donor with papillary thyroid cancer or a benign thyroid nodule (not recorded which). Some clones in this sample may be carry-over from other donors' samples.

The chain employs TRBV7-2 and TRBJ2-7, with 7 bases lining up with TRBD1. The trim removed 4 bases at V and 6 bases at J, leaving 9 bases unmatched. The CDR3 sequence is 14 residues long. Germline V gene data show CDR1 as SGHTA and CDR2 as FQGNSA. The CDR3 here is CASSSGGRGREQYF. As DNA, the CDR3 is TGTGCCAGCAGCTCAGGGGGACGGGGACGCGAGCAGTACTTC.

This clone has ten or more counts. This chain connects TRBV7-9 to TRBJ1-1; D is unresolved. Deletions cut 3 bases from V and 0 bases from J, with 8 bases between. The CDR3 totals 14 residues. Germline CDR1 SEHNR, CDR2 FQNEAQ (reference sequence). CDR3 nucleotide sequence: TGTGCCAGCAGCTTCGGCGAACTGAACACTGAAGCTTTCTTT. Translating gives CASSFGELNTEAFF.

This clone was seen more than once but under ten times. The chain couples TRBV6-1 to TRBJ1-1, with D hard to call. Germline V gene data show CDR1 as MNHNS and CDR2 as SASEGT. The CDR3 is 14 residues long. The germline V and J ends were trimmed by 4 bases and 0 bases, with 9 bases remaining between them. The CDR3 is CASSAHWMNTEAFF. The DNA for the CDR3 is TGTGCCAGCAGTGCGCATTGGATGAACACTGAAGCTTTCTTT.

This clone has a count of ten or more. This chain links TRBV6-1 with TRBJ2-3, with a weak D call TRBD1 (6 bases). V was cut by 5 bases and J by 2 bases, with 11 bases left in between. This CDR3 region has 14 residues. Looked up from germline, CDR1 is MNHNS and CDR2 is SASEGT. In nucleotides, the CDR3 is TGTGCCAGCAGTTCCGGACAGCACACAGATACGCAGTATTTT. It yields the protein CASSSGQHTDTQYF.

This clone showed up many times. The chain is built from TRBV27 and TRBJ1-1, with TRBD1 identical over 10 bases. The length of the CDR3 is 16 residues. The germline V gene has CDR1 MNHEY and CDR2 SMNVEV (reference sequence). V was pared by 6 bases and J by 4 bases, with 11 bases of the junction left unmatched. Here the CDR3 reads CASSRGQGEFSTEAFF. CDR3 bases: TGTGCCAGCAGCAGAGGACAGGGGGAGTTTAGCACTGAAGCTTTCTTT.

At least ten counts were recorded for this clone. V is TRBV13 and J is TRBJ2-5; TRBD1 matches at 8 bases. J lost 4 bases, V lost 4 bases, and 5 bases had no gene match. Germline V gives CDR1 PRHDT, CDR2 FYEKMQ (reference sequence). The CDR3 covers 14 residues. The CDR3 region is CASSSTGARETQYF. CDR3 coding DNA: TGTGCCAGCAGCTCGACAGGGGCAAGAGAGACCCAGTACTTC.

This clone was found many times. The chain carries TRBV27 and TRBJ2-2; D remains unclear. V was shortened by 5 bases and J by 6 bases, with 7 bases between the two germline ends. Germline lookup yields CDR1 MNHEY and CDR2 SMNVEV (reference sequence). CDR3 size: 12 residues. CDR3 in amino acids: CASSRLAGELFF. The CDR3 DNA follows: TGTGCCAGCAGTCGACTTGCCGGGGAGCTGTTTTTT.

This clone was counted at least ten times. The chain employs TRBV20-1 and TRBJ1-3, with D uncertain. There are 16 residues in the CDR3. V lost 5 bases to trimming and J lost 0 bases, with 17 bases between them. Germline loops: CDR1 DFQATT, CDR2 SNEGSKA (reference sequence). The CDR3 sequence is CSAGISRRGSGNTIYF. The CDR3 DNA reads TGCAGTGCTGGAATATCGCGACGGGGCTCTGGAAACACCATATATTTT.

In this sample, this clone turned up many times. Here the CDR3 DNA reads TGCGCCAGCAGCTGGACAAGCGCCCCATACGATGGCTACACCTTC. Translated: CASSWTSAPYDGYTF. The chain is built from TRBV5-1 and TRBJ1-2; a possible D gene is TRBD1 (5 bases). Germline V gives CDR1 SGHRS, CDR2 YFSETQ. The CDR3 is 15 amino acids. Deletions cut 3 bases from V and 6 bases from J, with 18 bases between.

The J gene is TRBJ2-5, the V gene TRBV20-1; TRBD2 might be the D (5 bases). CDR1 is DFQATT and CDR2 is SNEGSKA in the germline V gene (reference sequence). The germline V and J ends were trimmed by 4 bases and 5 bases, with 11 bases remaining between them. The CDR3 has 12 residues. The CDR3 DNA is TGCAGTGCTAAGTCTAGCTGGGAGACCCAGTACTTC. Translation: CSAKSSWETQYF.

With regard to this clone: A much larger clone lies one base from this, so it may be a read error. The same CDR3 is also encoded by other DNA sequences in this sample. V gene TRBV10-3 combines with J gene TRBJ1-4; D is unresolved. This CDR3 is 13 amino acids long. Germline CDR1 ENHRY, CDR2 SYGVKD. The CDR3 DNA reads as TGTGCCATCAGTGAGGGATTGAATGAAAAACTGTTCTTT. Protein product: CAISEGLNEKLFF.

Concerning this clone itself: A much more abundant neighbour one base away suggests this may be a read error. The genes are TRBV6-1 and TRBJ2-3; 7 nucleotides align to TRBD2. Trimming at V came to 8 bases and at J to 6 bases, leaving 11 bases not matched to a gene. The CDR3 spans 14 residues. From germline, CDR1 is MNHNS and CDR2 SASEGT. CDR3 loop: CASSSSGATDTQYF. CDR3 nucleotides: TGTGCCAGCTCTTCAAGCGGGGCCACGGATACGCAGTATTTT.

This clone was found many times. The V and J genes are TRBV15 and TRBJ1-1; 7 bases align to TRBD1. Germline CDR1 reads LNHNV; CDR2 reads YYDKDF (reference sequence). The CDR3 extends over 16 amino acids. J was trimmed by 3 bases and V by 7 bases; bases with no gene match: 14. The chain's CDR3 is CATTPSGQSFYTEAFF. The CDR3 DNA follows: TGTGCCACCACTCCTTCGGGACAGAGTTTCTACACTGAAGCTTTCTTT.

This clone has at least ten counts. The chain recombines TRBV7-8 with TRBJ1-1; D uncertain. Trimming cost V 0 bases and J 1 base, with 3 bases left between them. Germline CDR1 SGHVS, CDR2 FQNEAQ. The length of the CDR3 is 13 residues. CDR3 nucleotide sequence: TGTGCCAGCAGCTTAGCCGGGAACACTGAAGCTTTCTTT. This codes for CASSLAGNTEAFF.

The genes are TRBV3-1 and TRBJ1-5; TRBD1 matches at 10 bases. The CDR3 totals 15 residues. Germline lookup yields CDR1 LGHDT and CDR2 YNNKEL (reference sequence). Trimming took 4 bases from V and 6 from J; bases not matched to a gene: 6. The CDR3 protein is CASSRGTGEGQPQHF. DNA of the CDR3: TGTGCCAGCAGCCGCGGGACAGGGGAAGGTCAGCCCCAGCATTTT.

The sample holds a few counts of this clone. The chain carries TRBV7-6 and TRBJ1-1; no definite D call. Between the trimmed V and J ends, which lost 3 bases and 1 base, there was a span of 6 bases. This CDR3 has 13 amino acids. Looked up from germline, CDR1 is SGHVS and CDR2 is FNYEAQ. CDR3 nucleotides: TGTGCCAGCAGCTTCAACAAGAACACTGAAGCTTTCTTT. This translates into CASSFNKNTEAFF.

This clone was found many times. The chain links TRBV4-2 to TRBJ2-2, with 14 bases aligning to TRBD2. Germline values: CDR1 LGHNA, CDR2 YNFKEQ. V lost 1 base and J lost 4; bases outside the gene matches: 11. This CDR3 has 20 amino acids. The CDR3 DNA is TGTGCCAGCAGCCAAGCTAGGGGACTAGCGGGGGCCCGAGTCACCGGGGAGCTGTTTTTT. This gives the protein CASSQARGLAGARVTGELFF.

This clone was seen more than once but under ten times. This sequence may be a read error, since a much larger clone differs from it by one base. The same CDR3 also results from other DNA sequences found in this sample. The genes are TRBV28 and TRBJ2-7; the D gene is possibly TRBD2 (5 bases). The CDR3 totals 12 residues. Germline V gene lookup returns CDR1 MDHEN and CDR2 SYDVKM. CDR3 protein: CASSYGDYEQYF. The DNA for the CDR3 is TGTGCCAGTAGTTACGGGGACTACGAGCAGTACTTC.

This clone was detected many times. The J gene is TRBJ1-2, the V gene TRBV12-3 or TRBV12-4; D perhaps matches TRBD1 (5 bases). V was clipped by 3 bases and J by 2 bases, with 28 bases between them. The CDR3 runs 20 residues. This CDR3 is CASSFRSNPPPTVPNYGYTF. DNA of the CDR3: TGTGCCAGCAGTTTTAGGTCAAACCCACCCCCGACAGTACCAAACTATGGCTACACCTTC.

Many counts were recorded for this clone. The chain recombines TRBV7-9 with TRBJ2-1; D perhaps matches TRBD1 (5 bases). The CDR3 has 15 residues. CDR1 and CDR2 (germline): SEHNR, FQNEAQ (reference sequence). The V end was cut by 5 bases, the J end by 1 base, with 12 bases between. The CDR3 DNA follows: TGTGCCAGCAGCCCCACAGGCGAGTCCTACAATGAGCAGTTCTTC. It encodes CASSPTGESYNEQFF.

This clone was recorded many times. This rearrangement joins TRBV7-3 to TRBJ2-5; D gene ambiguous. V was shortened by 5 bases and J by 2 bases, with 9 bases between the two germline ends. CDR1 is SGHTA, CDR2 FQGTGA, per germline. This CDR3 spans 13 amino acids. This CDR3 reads CASSPRGQETQYF. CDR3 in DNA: TGTGCCAGCAGCCCCCGTGGACAAGAGACCCAGTACTTC.

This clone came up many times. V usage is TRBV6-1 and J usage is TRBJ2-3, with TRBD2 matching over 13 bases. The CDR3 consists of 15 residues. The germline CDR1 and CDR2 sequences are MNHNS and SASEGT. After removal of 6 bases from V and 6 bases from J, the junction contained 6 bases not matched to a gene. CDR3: CASSTLAGGEDTQYF. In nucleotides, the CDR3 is TGTGCCAGCAGCACACTAGCGGGGGGGGAGGATACGCAGTATTTT.

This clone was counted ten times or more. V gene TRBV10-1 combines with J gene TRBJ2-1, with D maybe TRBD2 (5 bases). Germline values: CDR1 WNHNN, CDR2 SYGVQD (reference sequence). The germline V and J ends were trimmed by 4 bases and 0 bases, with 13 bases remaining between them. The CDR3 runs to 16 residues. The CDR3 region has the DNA TGCGCCAGCAGTGTGGGCCGGGGAGCCTCCTACAATGAGCAGTTCTTC. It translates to CASSVGRGASYNEQFF.

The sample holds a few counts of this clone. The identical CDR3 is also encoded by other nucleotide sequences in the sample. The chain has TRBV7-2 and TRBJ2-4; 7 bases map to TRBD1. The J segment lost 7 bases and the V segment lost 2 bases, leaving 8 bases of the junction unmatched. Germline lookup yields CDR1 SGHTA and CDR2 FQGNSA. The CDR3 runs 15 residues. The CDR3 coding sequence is TGTGCCAGCAGCTTAAACCGGGACAGACGGAACATTCAGTACTTC. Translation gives CASSLNRDRRNIQYF.

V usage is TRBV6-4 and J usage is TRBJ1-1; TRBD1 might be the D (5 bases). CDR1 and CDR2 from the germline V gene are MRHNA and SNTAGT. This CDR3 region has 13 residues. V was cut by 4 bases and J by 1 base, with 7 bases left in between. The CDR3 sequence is CASSAQGNTEAFF. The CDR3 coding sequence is TGTGCCAGCAGTGCTCAGGGGAACACTGAAGCTTTCTTT.

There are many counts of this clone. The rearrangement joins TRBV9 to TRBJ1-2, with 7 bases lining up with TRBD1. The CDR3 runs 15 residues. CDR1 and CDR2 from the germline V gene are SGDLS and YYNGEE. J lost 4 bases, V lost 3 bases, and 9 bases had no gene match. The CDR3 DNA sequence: TGTGCCAGCAGCGCCACTCCGGGACAGTCCTATGGCTACACCTTC. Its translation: CASSATPGQSYGYTF.

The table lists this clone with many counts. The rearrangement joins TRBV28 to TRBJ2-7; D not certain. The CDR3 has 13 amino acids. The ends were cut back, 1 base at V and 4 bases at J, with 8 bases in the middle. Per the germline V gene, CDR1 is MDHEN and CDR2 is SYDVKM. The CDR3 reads CASSLSPAYEQYF. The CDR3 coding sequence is TGTGCCAGCAGTTTATCTCCGGCTTACGAGCAGTACTTC.

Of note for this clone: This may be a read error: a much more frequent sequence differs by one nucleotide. CDR3 coding DNA: TGTGCCACCAGTGAGCGCTCTGGGGCCAACGTCCTGACTTTC. Protein product: CATSERSGANVLTF. The rearrangement uses TRBV10-3 and TRBJ2-6; D is unresolved. The CDR3 totals 14 residues. Germline V CDR1 and CDR2: ENHRY, SYGVKD.

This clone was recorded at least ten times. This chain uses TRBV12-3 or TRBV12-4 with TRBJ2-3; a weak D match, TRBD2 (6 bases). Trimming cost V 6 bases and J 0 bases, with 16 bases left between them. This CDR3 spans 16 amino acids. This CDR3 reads CASSHWASASTDTQYF. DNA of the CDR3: TGTGCCAGCAGCCACTGGGCTAGCGCTAGCACAGATACGCAGTATTTT.

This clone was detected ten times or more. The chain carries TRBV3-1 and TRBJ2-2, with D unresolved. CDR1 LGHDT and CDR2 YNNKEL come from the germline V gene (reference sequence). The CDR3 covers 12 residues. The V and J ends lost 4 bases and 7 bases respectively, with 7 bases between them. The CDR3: CASSPRYGELFF. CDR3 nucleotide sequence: TGTGCCAGCAGCCCCCGTTACGGGGAGCTGTTTTTT.

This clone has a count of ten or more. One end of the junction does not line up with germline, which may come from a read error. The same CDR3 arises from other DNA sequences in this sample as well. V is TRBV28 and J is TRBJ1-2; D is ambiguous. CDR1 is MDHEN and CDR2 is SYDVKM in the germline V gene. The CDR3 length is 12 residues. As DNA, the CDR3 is TGTGCCAGCAGTTTAACAGACTATGGCTACATCTTC. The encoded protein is CASSLTDYGYIF.

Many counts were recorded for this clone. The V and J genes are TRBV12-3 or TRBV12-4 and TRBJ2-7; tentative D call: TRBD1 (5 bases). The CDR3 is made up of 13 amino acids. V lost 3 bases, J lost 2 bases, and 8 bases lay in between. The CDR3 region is CASSFGRAYEQYF. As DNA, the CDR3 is TGTGCCAGCAGTTTTGGCAGGGCCTACGAGCAGTACTTC.